The 6 T cell receptor beta chains reported below all come from one sample, sequenced in a study of identical twins. TCRdb called the 5' RACE reads again in MiXCR, with one record for every CDR3 protein. This table has fewer than 650,000 distinct CDR3 sequences, over 8.5% appearing once. The same sample was also used in a study of yellow fever vaccine responses in identical twins.

Sequencing used PBMCs. The receptor set was obtained from a woman in her late teens or twenties in good health.

This clonotype was seen only a few times. The chain employs TRBV20-1 and TRBJ2-7, with a tentative D call TRBD2 (6 bases). Trimming stripped 3 bases from V and 2 bases from J, with 8 bases between. This CDR3 has 12 amino acids. Looked up from germline, CDR1 is DFQATT and CDR2 is SNEGSKA (reference sequence). The CDR3 reads CSASGSPYEQYF. The CDR3 DNA reads as TGCAGTGCTAGCGGGAGCCCCTACGAGCAGTACTTC.

This clonotype came up many times. The chain carries TRBV5-1 and TRBJ2-1; 9 positions match TRBD2. V trimming: 1 base; J trimming: 4 bases; junction bases outside the gene matches: 3. The germline V gene has CDR1 SGHRS and CDR2 YFSETQ. This CDR3 has 15 residues. The CDR3 region has the DNA TGCGCCAGCAGCTTGAATAGCGGGGGTTACAATGAGCAGTTCTTC. Its protein product is CASSLNSGGYNEQFF.

This clonotype turned up a few times. The V call is TRBV12-3 or TRBV12-4, the J call TRBJ1-5, with D unclear. V was pared by 6 bases and J by 5 bases, with 17 bases between. This CDR3 is 15 amino acids long. The CDR3: CASSLRSRGDQPQHF. In DNA, the CDR3 is TGTGCCAGCAGCTTGCGATCCCGAGGCGATCAGCCCCAGCATTTT.

In its sample, this clonotype was seen many times. The chain links TRBV7-9 to TRBJ2-5; no reliable D call. Germline-derived CDR1 and CDR2 are SEHNR and FQNEAQ (reference sequence). This CDR3 is 14 amino acids long. Deletions cut 2 bases from V and 2 bases from J, with 9 bases between. This CDR3 reads CASSLLTDQETQYF. The CDR3 nucleotides read TGTGCCAGCAGCTTACTGACCGATCAAGAGACCCAGTACTTC. The full variable domain, with the rest looked up from reference TRBV7-9 and TRBJ2-5, is DTGVSQNPRHKITKRGQNVTFRCDPISEHNRLYWYRQTLGQGPEFLTYFQNEAQLEKSRLLSDRFSAERPKGSFSTLEIQRTEQGDSAMYLCASSLLTDQETQYFGPGTRLLVL.

This clonotype was detected only a few times. The chain carries TRBV6-5 and TRBJ2-7, with D maybe TRBD1 (5 bases). CDR3 length: 14 residues. The germline V gene has CDR1 MNHEY and CDR2 SVGAGI. The V end was cut by 4 bases, the J end by 9 bases, with 19 bases between. The CDR3 region has the DNA TGTGCCAGCAGTTCATCCGGTGGGCCTAGGGGGCAGTACTTC. The encoded protein is CASSSSGGPRGQYF.

This clonotype showed up many times. The rearrangement joins TRBV12-3 or TRBV12-4 to TRBJ2-3; tentative D call: TRBD2 (6 bases). There are 17 residues in the CDR3. The V end was cut by 10 bases, the J end by 6 bases, with 29 bases between. CDR3 loop: CAKPPHGGILRNDTQYF. The DNA for the CDR3 is TGTGCCAAACCCCCCCATGGCGGGATCCTAAGAAACGATACGCAGTATTTT.